This TCR beta chain is drawn from a study of human T cells and chemical hapten exposure. Background on the study: Patients got weekly scalp diphenylcyclopropenone doses over the approximately 23-week study.

Regarding time point: patch test 3, about 24 weeks after DPC sensitization. Treatment specified: therapeutic diphenylcyclopropenone sensitization with weekly scalp DPC. Prior to each patch test being applied, blood was drawn. The template was total RNA from unfractionated whole blood. The CDR3 spans 14 residues. Germline V CDR1 and CDR2: SQVTM, ANQGSEA. V dropped 3 bases and J dropped 1 base, with 12 bases sitting between them. Study-level results: Alopecia in all donors means immunity may differ from healthy individuals.

This clonotype was counted at least ten times. Antigen specificity is unknown. One entry per CDR3 protein, called by TCRdb with MiXCR from the RACE reads. The data show 150,000 to 200,000 distinct CDR3 sequences, about 25% seen once. The receptor was derived from a woman in her 40s with alopecia areata. Some clones in this sample may be carry-over from other donors' samples. The sample was whole blood, taken in connection with sensitization to the hapten diphenylcyclopropenone (DPC). This chain connects TRBV29-1 to TRBJ1-2, with D maybe TRBD1 (5 bases). CDR3 loop: CSVDGWGNNYGYTF. The CDR3 DNA sequence: TGCAGCGTTGACGGCTGGGGGAATAACTATGGCTACACCTTC.